The rows below give T cell receptor beta chains drawn from one sample of a study of blood T cell repertoires in COVID-19. The repertoire was sequenced with immunoSEQ multiplex PCR; TCRdb's copy has only in-frame clones and lacks some. Here the sample spans about 290,000 clones, about 89% being singletons. Sequencing used PBMCs or T cells enriched from blood (not recorded which). The receptors derive from a woman aged 40 to 50 who had recovered from COVID-19. Each CDR3 is given with its conserved first and last residue. Fields, in order: clone size, V gene, CDR3 length, D gene, J gene, CDR3 DNA, CDR3 protein. A D gene is named only where the DNA matches it firmly. Part of the rows lack a size; the others show once, few, many or a class for expanded clones.

size: once
V: TRBV5-1
length: 18
D: TRBD1
J: TRBJ2-6
DNA: TGCGCCAGCAGCTTGGCAGACAGGGTTCCATCTGGGGCCAACGTCCTGACTTTC
CDR3: CASSLADRVPSGANVLTF

size: -
V: TRBV14
length: 14
D: -
J: TRBJ2-7
DNA: TGTGCCAGCAGCCTCCGGGACATGCCCTACGAGCAGTACTTC
CDR3: CASSLRDMPYEQYF

size: -
V: TRBV4-1
length: 17
D: -
J: TRBJ2-6
DNA: TGCGCCAGCAGTCAGGTTGGGGGCGCGCCTGGGGCCAACGTCCTGACTTTC
CDR3: CASSQVGGAPGANVLTF

size: -
V: TRBV28
length: 14
D: -
J: TRBJ1-1
DNA: TGTGCCAGCAGTTTAGGGGGGAAGAACACTGAAGCTTTCTTT
CDR3: CASSLGGKNTEAFF

size: -
V: TRBV5-6
length: 15
D: TRBD1
J: TRBJ1-3
DNA: TGTGCCAGCAGCTGGGACAGGGTCTCTGGAAACACCATATATTTT
CDR3: CASSWDRVSGNTIYF

size: few
V: TRBV6-2/TRBV6-3
length: 15
D: -
J: TRBJ2-1
DNA: TGTGCCAGCAGTTACCTGATCGGACAAACGGTGGGGCAGTTCTTC
CDR3: CASSYLIGQTVGQFF

size: -
V: TRBV30
length: 12
D: -
J: TRBJ2-5
DNA: TGTGCCTGGGCACAGGGGAGGGAGACCCAGTACTTC
CDR3: CAWAQGRETQYF

size: -
V: TRBV5-6
length: 18
D: TRBD1
J: TRBJ1-6
DNA: TGTGCCAGCAGCTATCGGACAGGGTCGAGCTCCTATAATTCACCCCTCCACTTT
CDR3: CASSYRTGSSSYNSPLHF

size: -
V: TRBV7-9
length: 18
D: -
J: TRBJ2-1
DNA: TGTGCCAGCAGCTTAGGTCTTTTTAGCGGAAGCTCCTACAATGAGCAGTTCTTC
CDR3: CASSLGLFSGSSYNEQFF

size: -
V: TRBV5-4
length: 13
D: -
J: TRBJ2-7
DNA: TGTGCCAGCAGCTTGGACAGGGAAGACGAGCAGTACTTC
CDR3: CASSLDREDEQYF